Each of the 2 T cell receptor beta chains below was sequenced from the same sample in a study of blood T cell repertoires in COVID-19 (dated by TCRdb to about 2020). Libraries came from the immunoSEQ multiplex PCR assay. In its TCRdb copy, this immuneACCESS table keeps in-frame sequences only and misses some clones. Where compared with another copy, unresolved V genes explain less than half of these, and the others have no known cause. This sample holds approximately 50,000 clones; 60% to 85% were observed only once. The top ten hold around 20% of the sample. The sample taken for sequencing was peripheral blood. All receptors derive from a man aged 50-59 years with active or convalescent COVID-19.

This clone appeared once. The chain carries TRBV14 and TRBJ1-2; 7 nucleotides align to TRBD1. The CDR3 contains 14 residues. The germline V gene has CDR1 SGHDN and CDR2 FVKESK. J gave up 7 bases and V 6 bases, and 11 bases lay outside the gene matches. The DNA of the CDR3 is TGTGCCAGCAGGCGACAGGGTGCGGGCGGTGGCTACACCTTC. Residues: CASRRQGAGGGYTF.

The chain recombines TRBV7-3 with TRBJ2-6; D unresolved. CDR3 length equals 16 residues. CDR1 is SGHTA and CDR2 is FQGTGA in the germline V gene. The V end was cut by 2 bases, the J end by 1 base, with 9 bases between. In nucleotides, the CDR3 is TGTGCCAGCAGCTTAGAGTTCGGGTCTGGGGCCAACGTCCTGACTTTC. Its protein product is CASSLEFGSGANVLTF.